Listed here are 9 T cell receptor beta chains from one sample, sequenced in a study of T cell changes during pregnancy in multiple sclerosis. The table came from immunoSEQ multiplex PCR; TCRdb's copy has only in-frame clones and leaves some out. Found here are tens of thousands of clones, 90% to 95% of them singletons; the top ten hold roughly 0.46%. The sequencing here drew on CD4+ T cells from peripheral blood mononuclear cells, taken after pregnancy. These receptors were obtained from a female donor with multiple sclerosis, enrolled in a pregnancy study.

V usage is TRBV19 and J usage is TRBJ2-7; D gene unclear. Germline V gene sequence: CDR1 LNHDA, CDR2 SQIVND (reference sequence). This CDR3 has 11 residues. With 6 bases removed from V and 5 bases from J, the gap between germline ends came to 8 bases. CDR3 region: CASSHTHEQYF. The CDR3 coding sequence is TGTGCCAGTAGCCACACGCACGAGCAGTACTTC.

This chain uses TRBV28 with TRBJ1-4; D might be TRBD1 (5 bases). Germline-derived CDR1 and CDR2 are MDHEN and SYDVKM. The CDR3 length is 14 residues. Trimming pared 3 bases from V and 2 bases from J, leaving 7 bases between. This CDR3 is CASSFGATNEKLFF. CDR3 DNA: TGTGCCAGCAGTTTTGGGGCGACTAATGAAAAACTGTTTTTT.

Here the CDR3 reads CASSFPLGERGRAGELFF. The CDR3 nucleotides are TGTGCCAGCAGTTTCCCCTTAGGGGAGAGGGGGAGGGCCGGGGAGCTGTTTTTT. The chain joins TRBV28 to TRBJ2-2; tentatively, D is TRBD2 (7 bases). Germline V gene sequence: CDR1 MDHEN, CDR2 SYDVKM. V was trimmed by 3 bases and J by 6 bases, leaving 23 bases between them. There are 18 residues in the CDR3.

The chain employs TRBV6-4 and TRBJ1-5, with TRBD1 matching over 10 bases. CDR3 length: 14 amino acids. The germline CDR1 and CDR2 sequences are MRHNA and SNTAGT. V lost 6 bases, J lost 7 bases, and 6 bases stayed unmatched. CDR3 nucleotide sequence: TGTGCCAGCAGCGCCGGGACAGGGGAGCAGCCCCAGCATTTT. Translated, it gives CASSAGTGEQPQHF.

This clone was counted a few times. This chain links TRBV4-3 with TRBJ2-1; a possible D gene is TRBD2 (5 bases). V dropped 1 base and J dropped 7 bases, with 17 bases sitting between them. Germline V lookup: CDR1 LGHNA, CDR2 YSLEER. The CDR3 runs to 16 residues. The DNA for the CDR3 is TGCGCCAGCAGCCAAGTCCTCCGGGGTTTAGGGAATGAGCAGTTCTTC. Translation: CASSQVLRGLGNEQFF.

V and J are TRBV28 and TRBJ1-5; possible D gene TRBD1, 5 bases. Per the germline V gene, CDR1 is MDHEN and CDR2 is SYDVKM. This CDR3 has 13 residues. The germline V and J ends were trimmed by 4 bases and 6 bases, with 10 bases remaining between them. Here the CDR3 DNA reads TGTGCCAGCAGTTCAGGGTTAGGTCAGCCCCAGCATTTT. This sequence encodes CASSSGLGQPQHF.

The J gene is TRBJ2-2, the V gene TRBV6-6; D is perhaps TRBD2 (7 bases). The CDR3 runs 15 residues. Germline CDR1 is MNHNY and CDR2 is SVGAGI (reference sequence). The germline V and J ends were trimmed by 0 bases and 6 bases, with 11 bases remaining between them. The DNA for the CDR3 is TGTGCCAGCAGTTACTCGCGCGGGGGCGCCGGGGAGCTGTTTTTT. The encoded protein is CASSYSRGGAGELFF.

V usage is TRBV9 and J usage is TRBJ2-1; TRBD2 matches 9 bases. This CDR3 has 16 amino acids. Germline trimming cut 0 bases from V and 3 bases from J; bases unmatched to any gene: 4. Germline V CDR1 and CDR2: SGDLS, YYNGEE. CDR3: CASSVGGTSSYNEQFF. The CDR3 DNA reads TGTGCCAGCAGCGTAGGGGGGACTAGCAGCTACAATGAGCAGTTCTTC. Drawing the rest from reference TRBV9 and TRBJ2-1, the complete variable domain is DSGVTQTPKHLITATGQRVTLRCSPRSGDLSVYWYQQSLDQGLQFLIQYYNGEERAKGNILERFSAQQFPDLHSELNLSSLELGDSALYFCASSVGGTSSYNEQFFGPGTRLTVL.

V usage is TRBV7-9 and J usage is TRBJ1-2, with 7 bases matching TRBD1. The trim removed 5 bases at V and 3 bases at J, leaving 3 bases unmatched. The CDR3 is 13 amino acids. Germline CDR1 SEHNR, CDR2 FQNEAQ (reference sequence). The chain's CDR3 is CASSRDSDYGYTF. In DNA, the CDR3 is TGTGCCAGCAGCAGGGACAGCGACTATGGCTACACCTTC. The variable domain in full, completed from reference TRBV7-9 and TRBJ1-2, reads DTGVSQNPRHKITKRGQNVTFRCDPISEHNRLYWYRQTLGQGPEFLTYFQNEAQLEKSRLLSDRFSAERPKGSFSTLEIQRTEQGDSAMYLCASSRDSDYGYTFGSGTRLTVV.